The source of this T cell receptor (beta chain) is a study of blood T cell repertoires in COVID-19. The data were produced by immunoSEQ multiplex PCR, yet TCRdb's version contains in-frame clones alone and is incomplete. The sample includes about 270,000 clones, 80% to 90% of them seen just once. Input material: PBMCs or T cells enriched from blood (not recorded which). The receptor was isolated from a woman under 30 who had recovered from COVID-19.

CDR3 loop: CASSQGGDRGNTIYF. The CDR3 DNA follows: TGTGCCAGCAGCCAAGGAGGGGACAGGGGAAACACCATATATTTT. The chain uses TRBV3-1 (or the pseudogene TRBV3-2) and TRBJ1-3; TRBD1 aligns across 8 bases. This CDR3 has 15 amino acids. J was trimmed by 4 bases and V by 1 base; bases with no gene match: 3. Germline V gives CDR1 LGHDT, CDR2 YNNKEL (reference sequence).